The 31 T cell receptor beta chains reported below all come from one sample, sequenced in a study of cytomegalovirus exposure and HLA in healthy donors. PCR was performed using 60 Vbeta and 13 Jbeta primers. This table comes from immunoSEQ multiplex PCR, and its TCRdb copy is limited to in-frame clones, with some not included. This table has over 110,000 clones, more than 75% appearing once. Sequencing was carried out using PBMCs. The receptors here all came from a woman in her late teens or twenties in good health and CMV-seropositive.

The chain has TRBV9 and TRBJ1-4, with D hard to call. CDR1 SGDLS and CDR2 YYNGEE come from the germline V gene. CDR3 length: 16 residues. V dropped 0 bases and J dropped 7 bases, with 16 bases sitting between them. The CDR3 DNA follows: TGTGCCAGCAGCGTAGGAGACCCCAACCGGGGTGAAAAACTGTTTTTT. Its translation: CASSVGDPNRGEKLFF.

V usage is TRBV19 and J usage is TRBJ1-1; maybe TRBD1 (6 bases). This CDR3 spans 17 amino acids. V was pared by 5 bases and J by 4 bases, with 23 bases between. CDR1 is LNHDA and CDR2 is SQIVND in the germline V gene (reference sequence). The CDR3 sequence is CASSATQTTGRATEAFF. CDR3 sequence (DNA): TGTGCCAGTAGTGCAACACAGACGACAGGTAGGGCCACTGAAGCTTTCTTT.

V and J are TRBV19 and TRBJ2-5; 9 bases line up with TRBD2. The CDR3 contains 15 residues. The germline V gene encodes CDR1 LNHDA and CDR2 SQIVND (reference sequence). V gave up 7 bases and J gave up 2 bases; unmatched junction bases: 8. The CDR3 nucleotides read TGTGCCAGTAACCCACAAGCGGGAGGACAAGAGACCCAGTACTTC. Its translation: CASNPQAGGQETQYF.

The rearrangement links TRBV6-5 to TRBJ2-7; a weak D match, TRBD1 (7 bases). The CDR3 contains 14 residues. The germline V gene has CDR1 MNHEY and CDR2 SVGAGI. V was pared by 6 bases and J by 4 bases, with 16 bases between. The CDR3 DNA follows: TGTGCCAGCAGCCCCCGGCAGGGGGGATACGAGCAGTACTTC. It specifies CASSPRQGGYEQYF.

The gene calls are TRBV27 and TRBJ2-7; D is undetermined. The CDR3 is 16 amino acids. Germline-derived CDR1 and CDR2 are MNHEY and SMNVEV (reference sequence). Trimming took 0 bases from V and 0 from J, leaving 12 bases between them. The CDR3: CASSLSTRGSSYEQYF. CDR3 sequence (DNA): TGTGCCAGCAGTTTATCTACCCGCGGAAGCTCCTACGAGCAGTACTTC.

The rearrangement joins TRBV19 to TRBJ1-4; possible D gene TRBD1, 5 bases. There are 14 residues in the CDR3. Trimming left V 7 bases short and J 5 bases short, with 14 bases between. Germline CDR1 LNHDA, CDR2 SQIVND (reference sequence). CDR3 in amino acids: CASKIGSGNEKLFF. The CDR3, as DNA: TGTGCCAGTAAAATCGGGTCAGGGAATGAAAAACTGTTTTTT.

This chain links TRBV5-4 with TRBJ2-7, with TRBD1 matching 7 bases. CDR3 size: 14 residues. V dropped 4 bases and J dropped 5; count of bases not matched to a gene: 9. Germline-derived CDR1 and CDR2 are SGHNT and YYREEE (reference sequence). The CDR3 nucleotides read TGTGCCAGCAGCGGTGACAGGGTAAGGAACGAGCAGTACTTC. This gives the protein CASSGDRVRNEQYF.

The CDR3 reads CASSRSDRTDGYTF. DNA of the CDR3: TGTGCCAGCAGCCGCTCGGACAGGACGGATGGCTACACCTTC. This sequence joins TRBV7-9 and TRBJ1-2; 7 bases are shared with TRBD1. V trimming: 5 bases; J trimming: 6 bases; junction bases outside the gene matches: 9. Germline CDR1 is SEHNR and CDR2 is FQNEAQ (reference sequence). The CDR3 spans 14 residues.

The chain employs TRBV4-1 and TRBJ2-5; TRBD2 matches at 9 bases. This CDR3 is built from 15 residues. Unmatched junction bases numbered 7, after V lost 3 bases and J lost 5 bases. CDR1 and CDR2 from the germline V gene are MGHRA and YSYEKL. The CDR3 bases are TGCGCCAGCAGCCATGGAATAGCGGGGGTGGAGACCCAGTACTTC. Its protein is CASSHGIAGVETQYF.

The chain joins TRBV6-6 to TRBJ1-6; the D gene is possibly TRBD1 (5 bases). Trimming removed 6 bases from V and 3 bases from J, with 12 bases in between. Germline CDR1 MNHNY, CDR2 SVGAGI (reference sequence). This CDR3 has 15 residues. This CDR3 reads CASREEDSYNSPLHF. The DNA for the CDR3 is TGTGCCAGCAGAGAAGAAGACAGCTATAATTCACCCCTCCACTTT.

The chain is built from TRBV11-3 and TRBJ2-1; 7 bases fit TRBD2. The germline V gene has CDR1 SGHNT and CDR2 YENEEA. The V and J ends lost 5 bases and 2 bases, in that order; junction bases with no gene match: 3. This CDR3 is built from 14 residues. Written as DNA, the CDR3 is TGTGCCAGCAGCCGGGGGGTGCCCTACAATGAGCAGTTCTTC. This translates into CASSRGVPYNEQFF.

The gene calls are TRBV15 and TRBJ2-7; 8 nucleotides agree with TRBD1. The ends lost 1 base at V and 3 bases at J; junction bases unmatched: 5. From germline, CDR1 is LNHNV and CDR2 YYDKDF (reference sequence). The CDR3 has 15 residues. The CDR3 sequence: CATSRAGDRSYEQYF. CDR3 nucleotides: TGTGCCACCAGCAGAGCCGGGGACAGGAGCTACGAGCAGTACTTC.

The V gene is TRBV6-5, the J gene TRBJ1-5, with 7 bases matching TRBD1. V lost 5 bases to trimming and J lost 4 bases; unmatched junction nucleotides: 2. The CDR3 is 13 residues long. CDR1 is MNHEY, CDR2 SVGAGI, per germline. For the CDR3, the DNA is TGTGCCAGCAGTCGGACAGGTAATCAGCCCCAGCATTTT. Encoded protein: CASSRTGNQPQHF.

This clone was observed a handful of times. V and J are TRBV19 and TRBJ1-3, with 8 bases fitting TRBD1. In germline, CDR1 is LNHDA, CDR2 SQIVND (reference sequence). This CDR3 contains 15 residues. The ends lost 9 bases at V and 2 bases at J; junction bases unmatched: 9. This CDR3 is CASSAGTGAGNTIYF. CDR3 coding DNA: TGTGCCAGCTCAGCCGGGACAGGCGCTGGAAACACCATATATTTT.

The V gene is TRBV5-5, the J gene TRBJ1-6, with 10 bases matching TRBD1. The germline CDR1 and CDR2 sequences are SGHKS and YYEKEE (reference sequence). This CDR3 is 18 amino acids long. The trim removed 0 bases at V and 6 bases at J, leaving 9 bases unmatched. CDR3 DNA: TGTGCCAGCAGCTTGGGACAGGGGGCGGCTATTCTTAATTCACCCCTCCACTTT. Translation gives CASSLGQGAAILNSPLHF.

The rearrangement links TRBV27 to TRBJ1-3; no firm D call. V lost 5 bases and J 3 bases, leaving 11 bases between the germline ends. Germline values: CDR1 MNHEY, CDR2 SMNVEV (reference sequence). This CDR3 contains 14 residues. The CDR3 here is CASSPRSHGNTIYF. As DNA, the CDR3 is TGTGCCAGCAGTCCCCGCAGTCATGGAAACACCATATATTTT.

The chain links TRBV6-1 to TRBJ2-7, with a weak D call TRBD1 (6 bases). The germline V and J ends were trimmed by 8 bases and 0 bases, with 14 bases remaining between them. The CDR3 contains 14 residues. Germline lookup yields CDR1 MNHNS and CDR2 SASEGT. CDR3 in DNA: TGTGCCAGCCGGGACACGCCAACCTCCTACGAGCAGTACTTC. This translates into CASRDTPTSYEQYF.

The chain carries TRBV10-1 and TRBJ1-1; 9 nucleotides agree with TRBD1. Germline CDR1 WNHNN, CDR2 SYGVQD (reference sequence). There are 15 residues in the CDR3. V shed 3 bases, J shed 2 bases, and the junction held 4 bases outside the gene matches. The CDR3 DNA is TGCGCCAGCAGTGACCGGGACAGGGCCAACACTGAAGCTTTCTTT. Protein sequence: CASSDRDRANTEAFF.

V gene TRBV4-1 combines with J gene TRBJ1-5; D not resolved. This CDR3 contains 14 residues. Trimming pared 4 bases from V and 4 bases from J, leaving 11 bases between. In germline, CDR1 is MGHRA, CDR2 YSYEKL. DNA of the CDR3: TGCGCCAGCAGCCTTACACAATCGAATCAGCCCCAGCATTTT. This encodes CASSLTQSNQPQHF.

This clone was counted at least ten times. This chain uses TRBV11-3 with TRBJ2-1, with 9 bases that match TRBD2. The CDR3 runs 19 residues. The J segment lost 4 bases and the V segment lost 5 bases, leaving 18 bases of the junction unmatched. CDR1 SGHNT and CDR2 YENEEA come from the germline V gene. The CDR3 DNA reads TGTGCCAGCAGCGAGGGAGGTGGCGGGGGGGCCGGGTTTTACAATGAGCAGTTCTTC. The encoded protein is CASSEGGGGGAGFYNEQFF.

CDR3 in DNA: TGCGCCAGCAGCGACACAGGGGGCCGAACCGGCAATGAGCAGTTCTTC. Protein sequence: CASSDTGGRTGNEQFF. The chain is built from TRBV5-1 and TRBJ2-1; 9 bases fit TRBD1. The trim removed 4 bases at V and 6 bases at J, leaving 11 bases unmatched. The CDR3 is 16 residues long. Germline V gene sequence: CDR1 SGHRS, CDR2 YFSETQ.

This clone is a singleton in its sample. The chain links TRBV2 to TRBJ2-1; maybe TRBD2 (6 bases). The CDR3 sequence is 14 residues long. V lost 7 bases, J lost 5 bases, and 15 bases lay in between. CDR1 is SNHLY and CDR2 is FYNNEI in the germline V gene. This CDR3 reads CASNRDSSNNEQFF. The CDR3 coding sequence is TGTGCCAGCAACCGGGACTCCTCTAACAATGAGCAGTTCTTC.

About this clone itself: Different DNA sequences within this sample yield the same CDR3. The rearrangement uses TRBV10-3 and TRBJ2-7; 7 nucleotides align to TRBD2. CDR3 length: 11 residues. Trimming at V came to 6 bases and at J to 4 bases, leaving 0 bases not matched to a gene. CDR1 is ENHRY, CDR2 SYGVKD, per germline. The CDR3 region has the DNA TGTGCCATCAGCGGGGGGTACGAGCAGTACTTC. It specifies CAISGGYEQYF.

This rearrangement joins TRBV7-8 to TRBJ1-5, with 10 bases fitting TRBD1. The CDR3 loop spans 15 amino acids. The germline CDR1 and CDR2 sequences are SGHVS and FQNEAQ. Trimming cost V 3 bases and J 7 bases; bases outside gene matches: 6. The CDR3 nucleotides are TGTGCCAGCAGCTTCTCCGGGACAGGGGAACAGCCCCAGCATTTT. This translates into CASSFSGTGEQPQHF.

The chain joins TRBV5-1 to TRBJ2-3; 16 bases map to TRBD2. Germline V gene sequence: CDR1 SGHRS, CDR2 YFSETQ. The CDR3 runs to 18 residues. V lost 4 bases and J lost 5; bases outside the gene matches: 10. In DNA, the CDR3 is TGCGCCAGCAGCCCGGACGGGACTAGCGGGGGGGCCGGAGATACGCAGTATTTT. This encodes CASSPDGTSGGAGDTQYF.

V is TRBV2 and J is TRBJ2-1; maybe TRBD1 (6 bases). Trimming left V 5 bases short and J 2 bases short, with 10 bases between. The CDR3 has 14 amino acids. Germline values: CDR1 SNHLY, CDR2 FYNNEI. As DNA, the CDR3 is TGTGCCAGCAGTCGGACAGAAGCCTACAATGAGCAGTTCTTC. Its translation: CASSRTEAYNEQFF.

The CDR3 nucleotides are TGTGCCAGCAGTGACCCGGGAAAGGGTAACTATGGCTACACCTTC. This gives the protein CASSDPGKGNYGYTF. J is TRBJ1-2 and V is TRBV2; D remains ambiguous. The V end lost 3 bases, the J end lost 1 base, and 12 bases lay between the germline ends. The CDR3 length is 15 residues. In germline, CDR1 is SNHLY, CDR2 FYNNEI.

This chain connects TRBV6-1 to TRBJ1-3, with no clear D. The CDR3 totals 16 residues. CDR1 and CDR2 from the germline V gene are MNHNS and SASEGT. Trimming pared 0 bases from V and 1 base from J, leaving 10 bases between. The CDR3 DNA reads TGTGCCAGCAGTGAAGCGCACACCGATTCTGGAAACACCATATATTTT. Protein sequence: CASSEAHTDSGNTIYF.

The count of this clone is one. The chain employs TRBV19 and TRBJ2-2; weak D call: TRBD2 (6 bases). This CDR3 comprises 15 residues. Trimming shortened V by 6 bases and J by 2 bases, and 13 bases separated the two germline ends. CDR1 and CDR2 from the germline V gene are LNHDA and SQIVND (reference sequence). In DNA form, the CDR3 reads TGTGCCAGTAGCCCCGGGACTCCTAACACCGGGGAGCTGTTTTTT. It is translated as CASSPGTPNTGELFF.

The V call is TRBV5-5, the J call TRBJ2-2; TRBD1 agrees at 9 bases. Germline V lookup: CDR1 SGHKS, CDR2 YYEKEE (reference sequence). The V segment lost 3 bases and the J segment 2 bases; nucleotides outside the gene matches: 8. CDR3 size: 17 residues. The CDR3 reads CASSSLGQGLNTGELFF. CDR3 DNA sequence: TGTGCCAGCAGCTCCCTGGGACAGGGTTTAAACACCGGGGAGCTGTTTTTT.

The V and J genes are TRBV6-1 and TRBJ2-7; the match to TRBD1 covers 9 bases. The CDR3 runs 13 residues. After removal of 11 bases from V and 4 bases from J, the junction contained 9 bases not matched to a gene. In germline, CDR1 is MNHNS, CDR2 SASEGT. This CDR3 is CAGGQGTSYEQYF. DNA for the CDR3: TGTGCCGGAGGACAGGGGACCTCTTACGAGCAGTACTTC.